This TCR beta chain was identified in a study of glioma-infiltrating T cells after dendritic cell vaccination. Study as a whole: Patients had newly diagnosed or recurrent glioblastoma and received dendritic cell vaccines. Between about 2003 and 2013, patients got autologous tumor lysate-pulsed dendritic cell vaccines.

This CDR3 spans 15 amino acids. Deletions cut 5 bases from V and 6 bases from J, with 20 bases between. The germline gives CDR1 SGHAT, CDR2 FQNNGV. Input was 2 ug genomic DNA, or all available if less. Assay used: immunoSEQ multiplex PCR; TCRdb lists only in-frame clones, some missing. The sample lists about 82,000 clones; roughly four fifths were seen once. Time point specified: after dendritic cell vaccination, including at tumor progression/relapse. This sequence joins TRBV11-2 and TRBJ2-7; tentative D call: TRBD1 (6 bases). The input for sequencing was blood, taken after dendritic cell vaccination. This sequence originates from a human donor with glioblastoma. CDR3 sequence (DNA): TGTGCCAGCAGCCGTAGAGGGGGAGCGGCGGGCGAGCAGTACTTC. Translating gives CASSRRGGAAGEQYF.